The 7 T cell receptor beta chains listed next were all sequenced from one sample in a study of technical replicates of blood from a handful of donors. Some clones are missing from TCRdb's copy, which holds only in-frame ones; the method was immunoSEQ multiplex PCR. The top ten clones hold about 5.1% of a sample with fewer than 80,000 clones, around 86% of them seen once. Specimen: PBMCs. The origin of the receptors is a human donor in good health. Some clones in this sample may be carry-over from other donors' samples.

The chain links TRBV6-5 to TRBJ1-6, with 9 bases matching TRBD1. CDR1 is MNHEY, CDR2 SVGAGI, per germline. The CDR3 has 15 residues. Trimming took 2 bases from V and 7 from J; bases not matched to a gene: 3. CDR3 region: CASSYEGTGNSPLHF. Written as DNA, the CDR3 is TGTGCCAGCAGTTACGAGGGGACAGGGAATTCACCCCTCCACTTT.

The chain couples TRBV10-3 to TRBJ2-3; D not certain. Germline V gene lookup returns CDR1 ENHRY and CDR2 SYGVKD. The V gene lost 2 bases and the J gene lost 3 bases, with 9 bases spanning the gap. The CDR3 length is 14 residues. The CDR3 sequence is CAISEVQLTDTQYF. The DNA of the CDR3 is TGTGCCATCAGTGAGGTACAGTTGACAGATACGCAGTATTTT.

The V and J genes are TRBV5-3 and TRBJ1-2; 7 nucleotides align to TRBD1. TRBV5-3 is given ORF status, its function remaining uncertain. The V and J ends lost 4 bases and 7 bases, in that order; junction bases with no gene match: 7. The CDR3 is 13 residues long. The CDR3: CARSRGQFFGYTF. The CDR3 DNA sequence: TGTGCCAGAAGCCGGGGACAGTTCTTTGGCTACACCTTC.

The rearrangement uses TRBV30 and TRBJ2-7; weak D call: TRBD1 (5 bases). Trimming cost V 1 base and J 7 bases, with 14 bases left between them. The CDR3 spans 13 residues. Germline values: CDR1 GTSNPN, CDR2 SVGIG (reference sequence). This chain's CDR3 is CAWSDPRVDEQYF. Here the CDR3 DNA reads TGTGCCTGGAGTGACCCCAGGGTTGATGAGCAGTACTTC. The complete variable domain, with remaining parts taken from reference TRBV30 and TRBJ2-7, reads SQTIHQWPATLVQPVGSPLSLECTVEGTSNPNLYWYRQAAGRGLQLLFYSVGIGQISSEVPQNLSASRPQDRQFILSSKKLLLSDSGFYLCAWSDPRVDEQYFGPGTRLTVT.

The J gene is TRBJ1-1, the V gene TRBV29-1; possible D gene TRBD1, 5 bases. Trimming took off 2 bases at V and 11 bases at J, with 12 bases between the two ends. The CDR3 sequence is 11 residues long. The germline gives CDR1 SQVTM, CDR2 ANQGSEA. The chain's CDR3 is CSVESTGGAFF. CDR3 sequence (DNA): TGCAGCGTTGAATCCACAGGAGGGGCTTTCTTT. Full variable domain (missing parts from reference TRBV29-1 and TRBJ1-1): SAVISQKPSRDICQRGTSLTIQCQVDSQVTMMFWYRQQPGQSLTLIATANQGSEATYESGFVIDKFPISRPNLTFSTLTVSNMSPEDSSIYLCSVESTGGAFFGQGTRLTVV.

The chain carries TRBV25-1 and TRBJ2-7, with D possibly matching TRBD2 (6 bases). Germline V gene lookup returns CDR1 MGHDK and CDR2 SYGVNS. V was cut by 4 bases and J by 5 bases, with 12 bases left in between. This CDR3 has 13 amino acids. CDR3 sequence reads: CASSVAGSHEQYF. DNA for the CDR3: TGTGCCAGCAGTGTAGCCGGGAGCCACGAGCAGTACTTC.

The chain uses TRBV5-4 and TRBJ2-3; the D gene is possibly TRBD2 (5 bases). Trimming took 0 bases from V and 10 from J, leaving 6 bases between them. CDR3 length: 11 amino acids. CDR1 is SGHNT, CDR2 YYREEE, per germline (reference sequence). The CDR3 bases are TGTGCCAGCAGCTTGGGGACTGCGCAGTATTTT. This gives the protein CASSLGTAQYF.